The source of this T cell receptor beta chain is a study of blood T cell repertoires in COVID-19. Study details: The analysed material was cDNA or gDNA that came from T cells, B-cell-depleted T cells, or PBMCs.

Using immunoSEQ multiplex PCR, the repertoire was profiled, and TCRdb retains in-frame clones only, with some absent. The data hold over 200,000 clones, with 87% observed a single time. Participants were aged 18 to 89 years, lived in 24 US areas, and enrolled virtually. Clinical history reported by participants formed the basis on which cohorts were assigned. Sequencing was done on a sample of PBMCs or T cells enriched from blood (not recorded which). The TCR comes from a man younger than 45 who had recovered from COVID-19.

CDR3 protein: CASSFSSSGRAHNEQFF. The CDR3 bases are TGTGCCAGCAGTTTCTCAAGTAGCGGGAGGGCCCATAATGAGCAGTTCTTC. The chain recombines TRBV28 with TRBJ2-1; TRBD2 matches at 11 bases. Germline-derived CDR1 and CDR2 are MDHEN and SYDVKM. V lost 3 bases, J lost 7 bases, and 11 bases stayed unmatched. CDR3 length equals 17 residues.